This T cell receptor (beta chain) was captured by sequencing in a study of early T cells in non-severe SARS-CoV-2 infection. About the study: It was bulk RNA from unsorted whole blood that was sequenced, and the chains were unpaired. Study findings and constraints: Private and CD4 specificities were missed by VDJdb matching, which favored anti-spike CD8 responses.

The ends were cut back, 4 bases at V and 7 bases at J, with 19 bases in the middle. The germline gives CDR1 LGHDT, CDR2 YNNKEL (reference sequence). This CDR3 has 16 residues. This clonotype was seen many times. The antigen remains undetermined. Individual cDNA molecules were tagged with unique molecular identifiers. One entry per CDR3 protein results from TCRdb running MiXCR on the 5' RACE reads. This sample has under 30,000 distinct CDR3 sequences, with roughly 5% found just once. This clonotype originated in an adult who was a healthcare worker with PCR-confirmed SARS-CoV-2 infection or an uninfected control (not recorded which). Sequenced: whole blood. The gene calls are TRBV3-1 and TRBJ1-4, with D perhaps matching TRBD1 (5 bases). The CDR3 coding sequence is TGTGCCAGCAGCCTCCAAGACGAGAGGGGACCTGAAAAACTGTTTTTT. Translating gives CASSLQDERGPEKLFF.